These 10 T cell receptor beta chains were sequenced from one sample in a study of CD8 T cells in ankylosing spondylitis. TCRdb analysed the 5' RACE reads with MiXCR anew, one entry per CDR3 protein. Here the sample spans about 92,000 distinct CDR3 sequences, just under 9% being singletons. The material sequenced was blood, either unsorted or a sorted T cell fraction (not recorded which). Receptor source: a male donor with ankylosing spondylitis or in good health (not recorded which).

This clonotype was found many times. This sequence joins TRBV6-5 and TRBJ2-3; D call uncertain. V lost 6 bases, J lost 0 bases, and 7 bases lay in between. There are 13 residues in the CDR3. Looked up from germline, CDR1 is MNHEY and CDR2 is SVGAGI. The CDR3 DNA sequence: TGTGCCAGCAGGTATCGTAGCACAGATACGCAGTATTTT. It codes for CASRYRSTDTQYF.

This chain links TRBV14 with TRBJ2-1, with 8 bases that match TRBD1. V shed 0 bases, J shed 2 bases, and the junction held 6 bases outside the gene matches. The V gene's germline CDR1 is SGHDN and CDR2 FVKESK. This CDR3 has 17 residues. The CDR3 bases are TGTGCCAGCAGCCAAGATCTCGGACAGGGAACCTACAATGAGCAGTTCTTC. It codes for CASSQDLGQGTYNEQFF.

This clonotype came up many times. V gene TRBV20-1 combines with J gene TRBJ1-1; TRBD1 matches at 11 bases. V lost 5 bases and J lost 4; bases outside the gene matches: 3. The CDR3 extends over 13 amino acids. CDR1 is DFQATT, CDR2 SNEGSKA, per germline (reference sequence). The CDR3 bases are TGCAGTGCTGAGGGACAGGGGGGCACTGAAGCTTTCTTT. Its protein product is CSAEGQGGTEAFF.

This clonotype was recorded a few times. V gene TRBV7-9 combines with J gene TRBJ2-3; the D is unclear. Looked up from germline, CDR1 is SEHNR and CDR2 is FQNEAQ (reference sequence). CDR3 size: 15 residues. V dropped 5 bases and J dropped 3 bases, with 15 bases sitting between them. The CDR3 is CASSLDELGTDTQYF. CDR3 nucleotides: TGTGCCAGCAGCCTCGATGAGCTGGGGACAGATACGCAGTATTTT.

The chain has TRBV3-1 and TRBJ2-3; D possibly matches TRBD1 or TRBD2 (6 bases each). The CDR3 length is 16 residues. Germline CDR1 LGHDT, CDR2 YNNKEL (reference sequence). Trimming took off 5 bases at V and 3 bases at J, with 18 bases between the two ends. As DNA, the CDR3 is TGTGCCAGCAGCGCTGAACGGGGGCGGAAGACAGATACGCAGTATTTT. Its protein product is CASSAERGRKTDTQYF.

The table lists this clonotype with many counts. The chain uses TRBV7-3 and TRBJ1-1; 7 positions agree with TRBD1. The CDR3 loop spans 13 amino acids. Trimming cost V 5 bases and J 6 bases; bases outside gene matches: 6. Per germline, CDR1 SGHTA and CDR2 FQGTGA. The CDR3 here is CASSAGQDAEAFF. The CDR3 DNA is TGTGCCAGCAGCGCAGGACAGGACGCTGAAGCTTTCTTT.

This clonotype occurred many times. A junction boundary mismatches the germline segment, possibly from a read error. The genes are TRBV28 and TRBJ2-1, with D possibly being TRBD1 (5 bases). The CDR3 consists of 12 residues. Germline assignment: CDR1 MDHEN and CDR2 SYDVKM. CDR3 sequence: CASSSGHLRLIF. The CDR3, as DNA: TGTGCCAGCAGTTCCGGACACCTCAGACTGATCTTC.

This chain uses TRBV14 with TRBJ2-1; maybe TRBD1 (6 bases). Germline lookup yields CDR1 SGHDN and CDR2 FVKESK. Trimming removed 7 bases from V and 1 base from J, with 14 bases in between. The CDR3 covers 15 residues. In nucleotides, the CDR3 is TGTGCCAGCAAAGGGGGAAACGGGTCCTACAATGAGCAGTTCTTC. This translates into CASKGGNGSYNEQFF. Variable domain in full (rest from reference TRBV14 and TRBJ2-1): EAGVTQFPSHSVIEKGQTVTLRCDPISGHDNLYWYRRVMGKEIKFLLHFVKESKQDESGMPNNRFLAERTGGTYSTLKVQPAELEDSGVYFCASKGGNGSYNEQFFGPGTRLTVL.

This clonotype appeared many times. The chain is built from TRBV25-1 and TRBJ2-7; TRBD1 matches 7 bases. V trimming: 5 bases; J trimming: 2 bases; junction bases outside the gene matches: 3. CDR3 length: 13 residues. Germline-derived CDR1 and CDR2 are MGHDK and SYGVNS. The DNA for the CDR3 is TGTGCCAGCAGTTGGACAGGCCCCTACGAGCAGTACTTC. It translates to CASSWTGPYEQYF.

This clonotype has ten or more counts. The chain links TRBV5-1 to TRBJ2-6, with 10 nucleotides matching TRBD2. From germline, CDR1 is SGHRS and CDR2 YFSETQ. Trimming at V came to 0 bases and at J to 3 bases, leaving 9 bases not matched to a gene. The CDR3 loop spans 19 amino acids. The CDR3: CASSLDPSGGTSGANVLTF. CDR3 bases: TGCGCCAGCAGCTTGGACCCTAGCGGGGGTACAAGTGGGGCCAACGTCCTGACTTTC.